The clone carrying this T cell receptor (beta chain) showed up just once. Its specificity is unknown. This sample is part of a study of somatic mutations in cytotoxic T cells in rheumatoid arthritis. Study as a whole: Patient blood (around 30 ml EDTA) was taken immediately after diagnosis and before treatment.

The study, taken as a whole, reports: In rheumatoid arthritis patients, the slight underrepresentation of TRBV07 was not adjusted for multiple comparisons. Significant differences in CD8+ T-cell clonality were not found between rheumatoid arthritis patients and healthy controls (age-matched).

In the authors' methods: The authors compared patient CD8+ clones larger than 1% against published virus-specific TCRB sequences. Only a few of these clones matched. TCRdb's copy holds only in-frame clones and misses some; the assay was immunoSEQ multiplex PCR. V, J and clone size reflect that table, while D and trimming were determined from the DNA. In the table there are roughly 4,500 clones, roughly 75% of which are singletons. Germline V gene sequence: CDR1 MDHEN, CDR2 SYDVKM. CDR3 size: 14 residues. Losses at the gene ends were 4 bases for V and 6 bases for J; bases not matched to a gene: 3. This TCR derives from a woman aged 60-75 years with rheumatoid arthritis. The V and J genes are TRBV28 and TRBJ2-2, with 9 bases that match TRBD1. The specimen sequenced was CD8+ T cells sorted from blood. CDR3 sequence reads: CASSWTGESGELFF. DNA of the CDR3: TGTGCCAGCAGTTGGACAGGGGAATCCGGGGAGCTGTTTTTT.